These 24 T cell receptor beta chains originate from one sample sequenced in a study of cytomegalovirus exposure and HLA in healthy donors. PCR primers comprised 60 Vbeta and 13 Jbeta primers. The method was immunoSEQ multiplex PCR; TCRdb's version includes in-frame clones alone and lacks a portion of them. The repertoire has 100,000 to 120,000 clones, over 60% of them found once; the top ten carry roughly 13%. The sequenced sample was PBMCs. Receptors were obtained from a man aged 25 to 45 in good health and CMV-seropositive.

This chain uses TRBV18 with TRBJ2-2; D is perhaps TRBD2 (6 bases). Per germline, CDR1 KGHSH and CDR2 LQKENI. V was cut by 2 bases and J by 6 bases, with 22 bases left in between. The CDR3 loop spans 18 amino acids. The CDR3 is CASSPSWLRGLFAGELFF. For the CDR3, the DNA is TGTGCCAGCTCACCATCTTGGTTAAGGGGACTCTTCGCCGGGGAGCTGTTTTTT.

This chain's CDR3 is CASRTGRGAYEQYF. As DNA, the CDR3 is TGTGCCAGCAGGACAGGGCGAGGCGCCTACGAGCAGTACTTC. The chain combines TRBV28 with TRBJ2-7; 7 bases line up with TRBD1. Germline values: CDR1 MDHEN, CDR2 SYDVKM. CDR3 length: 14 amino acids. Trimming took 6 bases from V and 2 from J; bases not matched to a gene: 7. The entire variable domain, with the rest obtained from reference TRBV28 and TRBJ2-7, is as follows: DVKVTQSSRYLVKRTGEKVFLECVQDMDHENMFWYRQDPGLGLRLIYFSYDVKMKEKGDIPEGYSVSREKKERFSLILESASTNQTSMYLCASRTGRGAYEQYFGPGTRLTVT.

The chain employs TRBV2 and TRBJ2-5, with 9 bases matching TRBD2. CDR3 length equals 16 residues. The germline V gene has CDR1 SNHLY and CDR2 FYNNEI. Unmatched junction bases numbered 11, after V lost 4 bases and J lost 5 bases. The CDR3: CASSGGLAGRQETQYF. The CDR3 bases are TGTGCCAGCAGTGGGGGGCTAGCGGGGAGGCAGGAGACCCAGTACTTC.

J is TRBJ2-5 and V is TRBV9; the match to TRBD2 covers 8 bases. The CDR3 is 14 amino acids. The V gene's germline CDR1 is SGDLS and CDR2 YYNGEE. The V gene end was trimmed by 2 bases and the J gene end by 5 bases; junction bases not matched to a gene: 5. The CDR3 here is CASSVTSVGETQYF. The CDR3 DNA reads TGTGCCAGCAGCGTGACTAGCGTGGGGGAGACCCAGTACTTC.

This chain links TRBV9 with TRBJ2-3; 7 positions match TRBD1. J gave up 4 bases and V 3 bases, and 11 bases lay outside the gene matches. This CDR3 is built from 16 residues. CDR1 and CDR2 (germline): SGDLS, YYNGEE. The CDR3 bases are TGTGCCAGCAGCGGGAGCTCTAGGGGGCACGCAGATACGCAGTATTTT. It yields the protein CASSGSSRGHADTQYF.

V gene TRBV28 combines with J gene TRBJ1-5, with D hard to call. This CDR3 region has 15 residues. V lost 2 bases and J lost 0, with 8 bases in between. In germline, CDR1 is MDHEN, CDR2 SYDVKM. CDR3 region: CASSLGGVSNQPQHF. Here the CDR3 DNA reads TGTGCCAGCAGTTTAGGCGGAGTTAGCAATCAGCCCCAGCATTTT.

The genes are TRBV4-3 and TRBJ2-4; D call uncertain. In germline, CDR1 is LGHNA, CDR2 YSLEER. Trimming stripped 0 bases from V and 9 bases from J, with 15 bases between. This CDR3 has 15 residues. CDR3 bases: TGCGCCAGCAGCCAAGACCAAACCCCCCTCGGCATTCAGTACTTC. Translated: CASSQDQTPLGIQYF.

The V gene is TRBV7-2, the J gene TRBJ1-2, with 8 nucleotides matching TRBD1. V was clipped by 5 bases and J by 0 bases; unmatched bases: 2. Per germline, CDR1 SGHTA and CDR2 FQGNSA. The CDR3 is 14 amino acids. The CDR3 reads CASSRTGSNYGYTF. In nucleotides, the CDR3 is TGTGCCAGCAGCCGGACAGGGTCTAACTATGGCTACACCTTC.

The V call is TRBV27, the J call TRBJ1-2; no definite D call. The CDR3 runs 14 residues. The V end was cut by 1 base, the J end by 8 bases, with 14 bases between. The germline CDR1 and CDR2 sequences are MNHEY and SMNVEV (reference sequence). DNA of the CDR3: TGTGCCAGCAGTTTATGGGCAGACGCTTACGGCTACACCTTC. As protein: CASSLWADAYGYTF.

The chain carries TRBV11-2 and TRBJ2-7; 9 positions match TRBD1. This CDR3 region has 15 residues. Germline values: CDR1 SGHAT, CDR2 FQNNGV. The junction had 6 bases not matched to a gene; V was cut back by 4 bases and J by 2 bases. The CDR3 sequence: CASSSNRGRTYEQYF. For the CDR3, the DNA is TGTGCCAGCAGCTCCAACAGGGGGCGCACCTACGAGCAGTACTTC.

This sequence joins TRBV2 and TRBJ1-1, with 10 positions matching TRBD1. The CDR3 loop spans 15 amino acids. Germline loops: CDR1 SNHLY, CDR2 FYNNEI. V gave up 6 bases and J gave up 4 bases; unmatched junction bases: 8. Here the CDR3 reads CASSQTGGKSTEAFF. The CDR3, as DNA: TGTGCCAGCAGCCAGACAGGGGGCAAAAGCACTGAAGCTTTCTTT.

This chain uses TRBV4-1 with TRBJ1-5, with TRBD1 matching 7 bases. V lost 0 bases, J lost 6 bases, and 5 bases stayed unmatched. The CDR3 has 15 residues. Germline V lookup: CDR1 MGHRA, CDR2 YSYEKL. In DNA form, the CDR3 reads TGCGCCAGCAGCCAAGAGGGGGACAGTGTTCAGCCCCAGCATTTT. This gives the protein CASSQEGDSVQPQHF.

This clone was counted only a few times. The rearrangement uses TRBV7-8 and TRBJ2-3, with D hard to call. Germline loops: CDR1 SGHVS, CDR2 FQNEAQ. The CDR3 runs 14 residues. V shed 7 bases and J shed 2 bases, with 13 bases lying between them. CDR3 protein: CASNPGGSTDTQYF. CDR3 nucleotide sequence: TGTGCCAGCAACCCCGGCGGTTCCACAGATACGCAGTATTTT.

V is TRBV13 and J is TRBJ2-1, with 9 bases that match TRBD1. The CDR3 runs to 14 residues. The germline V gene encodes CDR1 PRHDT and CDR2 FYEKMQ (reference sequence). The V gene end was trimmed by 5 bases and the J gene end by 6 bases; junction bases not matched to a gene: 5. CDR3 in DNA: TGTGCCAGCAGCCTGGGACAGGGTGGCAATGAGCAGTTCTTC. The encoded protein is CASSLGQGGNEQFF. Full variable domain (missing parts from reference TRBV13 and TRBJ2-1): AAGVIQSPRHLIKEKRETATLKCYPIPRHDTVYWYQQGPGQDPQFLISFYEKMQSDKGSIPDRFSAQQFSDYHSELNMSSLELGDSALYFCASSLGQGGNEQFFGPGTRLTVL.

The V and J genes are TRBV7-9 and TRBJ2-1; tentatively, D is TRBD2 (7 bases). V lost 5 bases and J 4 bases, leaving 24 bases between the germline ends. The length of the CDR3 is 18 residues. Germline V gives CDR1 SEHNR, CDR2 FQNEAQ (reference sequence). CDR3 coding DNA: TGTGCCAGCAGCCCCAGGGCCTCCGGGGGGCCGGGATACAATGAGCAGTTCTTC. This translates into CASSPRASGGPGYNEQFF.

V and J are TRBV5-4 and TRBJ2-3; 10 bases fit TRBD2. Losses at the gene ends were 4 bases for V and 2 bases for J; bases not matched to a gene: 7. Germline V gene sequence: CDR1 SGHNT, CDR2 YYREEE (reference sequence). This CDR3 has 16 amino acids. The CDR3 DNA reads as TGTGCCAGCAGCCCCGCAGCGGGGGGGGTCACAGATACGCAGTATTTT. Its translation is CASSPAAGGVTDTQYF. The variable domain in full, completed from reference TRBV5-4 and TRBJ2-3, reads ETGVTQSPTHLIKTRGQQVTLRCSSQSGHNTVSWYQQALGQGPQFIFQYYREEENGRGNFPPRFSGLQFPNYSSELNVNALELDDSALYLCASSPAAGGVTDTQYFGPGTRLTVL.

V usage is TRBV19 and J usage is TRBJ1-3; D gene unclear. CDR1 LNHDA and CDR2 SQIVND come from the germline V gene (reference sequence). This CDR3 is 14 amino acids long. The V and J ends lost 9 bases and 0 bases respectively, with 12 bases between them. CDR3 protein: CASSSGDSGNTIYF. The DNA for the CDR3 is TGTGCCAGCTCTTCCGGGGACTCTGGAAACACCATATATTTT.

The chain uses TRBV6-5 and TRBJ2-7, with D uncertain. The CDR3 spans 14 residues. CDR1 MNHEY and CDR2 SVGAGI come from the germline V gene. V gave up 0 bases and J gave up 6 bases, with 12 bases separating them. As DNA, the CDR3 is TGTGCCAGCAGTTACTCTGGTATTAGCTCCGAGCAGTACTTC. Residues: CASSYSGISSEQYF.

The J gene is TRBJ2-7, the V gene TRBV28, with D tentatively TRBD2 (5 bases). Germline V gene data show CDR1 as MDHEN and CDR2 as SYDVKM. This CDR3 comprises 15 residues. V lost 10 bases and J lost 0, with 19 bases in between. The CDR3 coding sequence is TGTGCCACAAAGACCTGGACGGGAAACTCCTACGAGCAGTACTTC. The encoded protein is CATKTWTGNSYEQYF.

The V and J genes are TRBV28 and TRBJ2-1; no reliable D call. Per germline, CDR1 MDHEN and CDR2 SYDVKM. The germline V and J ends were trimmed by 6 bases and 4 bases, with 7 bases remaining between them. CDR3 size: 12 residues. The CDR3 nucleotides are TGTGCCAGCAGCCCAAATTACAATGAGCAGTTCTTC. It is translated as CASSPNYNEQFF.

The chain recombines TRBV13 with TRBJ1-1; D unclear. Looked up from germline, CDR1 is PRHDT and CDR2 is FYEKMQ (reference sequence). The CDR3 totals 15 residues. V lost 9 bases and J 0 bases, leaving 17 bases between the germline ends. The CDR3 DNA reads as TGTGCCAGTACGGCGAGGGCGGGGATGAACACTGAAGCTTTCTTT. This gives the protein CASTARAGMNTEAFF. The variable domain in full, with the rest retrieved from reference TRBV13 and TRBJ1-1, is AAGVIQSPRHLIKEKRETATLKCYPIPRHDTVYWYQQGPGQDPQFLISFYEKMQSDKGSIPDRFSAQQFSDYHSELNMSSLELGDSALYFCASTARAGMNTEAFFGQGTRLTVV.

V and J are TRBV5-1 and TRBJ2-5; 8 nucleotides match TRBD1. The CDR3 contains 16 residues. Germline trimming cut 1 base from V and 0 bases from J; bases unmatched to any gene: 5. The V gene's germline CDR1 is SGHRS and CDR2 YFSETQ. The CDR3 DNA sequence: TGCGCCAGCAGCTTGCGGACAGGGTCGTACCAAGAGACCCAGTACTTC. Translating gives CASSLRTGSYQETQYF.

This chain connects TRBV7-9 to TRBJ2-2; 7 nucleotides align to TRBD1. The germline gives CDR1 SEHNR, CDR2 FQNEAQ (reference sequence). This CDR3 contains 17 residues. J lost 6 bases, V lost 4 bases, and 14 bases had no gene match. CDR3 coding DNA: TGTGCCAGCAGCTCTTCCGGACAGGCGGTGGGAGCCGGGGAGCTGTTTTTT. Its translation is CASSSSGQAVGAGELFF.

This chain links TRBV4-3 with TRBJ1-2, with D tentatively TRBD1 (5 bases). Germline V gives CDR1 LGHNA, CDR2 YSLEER. Trimming stripped 0 bases from V and 5 bases from J, with 7 bases between. This CDR3 spans 13 amino acids. As DNA, the CDR3 is TGCGCCAGCAGCCAAGAAGGGGTTTATGGCTACACCTTC. It specifies CASSQEGVYGYTF.